A single sample gave rise to the 14 T cell receptor beta chains below, sequenced in a study of shared clonotypes between healthy human individuals. This table comes from immunoSEQ multiplex PCR, and its TCRdb copy is limited to in-frame clones, with some not included. This table has fewer than 3 million clones, less than 95% appearing once. The sequenced sample consisted of naive CD4+ T cells from PBMCs. Subset reported: CD45RA+ positively selected. These receptors all come from a man aged 18 to 29 in good health. Some clones in this sample may be carry-over from other donors' samples.

This sequence joins TRBV5-4 and TRBJ2-1; weak D call: TRBD2 (6 bases). The CDR3 is 18 amino acids. With 1 base removed from V and 4 bases from J, the gap between germline ends came to 21 bases. Germline lookup yields CDR1 SGHNT and CDR2 YYREEE (reference sequence). This CDR3 reads CASSLPAPQSGTYNEQFF. For the CDR3, the DNA is TGTGCCAGCAGCTTGCCCGCACCCCAATCCGGGACTTACAATGAGCAGTTCTTC.

The chain is built from TRBV4-3 and TRBJ2-1; D uncertain. The germline gives CDR1 LGHNA, CDR2 YSLEER. The CDR3 totals 16 residues. Trimming removed 4 bases at V and 7 bases at J, with 20 bases between. The CDR3 sequence is CASSPTSVTAGNEQFF. CDR3 DNA sequence: TGCGCCAGCAGCCCTACCTCCGTGACTGCCGGAAATGAGCAGTTCTTC.

The rearrangement uses TRBV27 and TRBJ2-7; 11 bases are shared with TRBD2. The CDR3 has 11 residues. Germline V gene data show CDR1 as MNHEY and CDR2 as SMNVEV (reference sequence). V shed 10 bases, J shed 9 bases, and the junction held 5 bases outside the gene matches. The CDR3 DNA is TGTGCCACACGGACTAGCGGGTCGCAGTACTTC. Protein: CATRTSGSQYF.

For this clone: The sample has other DNA sequences that encode this CDR3 too. This sequence joins TRBV7-2 and TRBJ2-5; TRBD1 matches 9 bases. Per the germline V gene, CDR1 is SGHTA and CDR2 is FQGNSA. The CDR3 length is 14 residues. V dropped 5 bases and J dropped 4; count of bases not matched to a gene: 5. The CDR3 nucleotides are TGTGCCAGCAGCCCGCAGACAGGGGGAGAGACCCAGTACTTC. It is translated as CASSPQTGGETQYF.

The V gene is TRBV7-9, the J gene TRBJ1-1, with D tentatively TRBD1 (5 bases). Trimming removed 5 bases at V and 0 bases at J, with 16 bases between. CDR3 length: 16 amino acids. Germline V lookup: CDR1 SEHNR, CDR2 FQNEAQ (reference sequence). CDR3 DNA sequence: TGTGCCAGCAGCGGGGCGGCAGGGACTATGAACACTGAAGCTTTCTTT. Translation: CASSGAAGTMNTEAFF.

The CDR3: CASSLGRAGTEAFF. The CDR3 DNA reads as TGTGCCAGCTCACTAGGACGGGCCGGCACTGAAGCTTTCTTT. The rearrangement links TRBV18 to TRBJ1-1; unclear D gene. The CDR3 contains 14 residues. Germline assignment: CDR1 KGHSH and CDR2 LQKENI. Between the trimmed V and J ends, which lost 4 bases and 4 bases, there was a span of 13 bases. Together with reference TRBV18 and TRBJ1-1, the CDR3 gives the full variable domain: NAGVMQNPRHLVRRRGQEARLRCSPMKGHSHVYWYRQLPEEGLKFMVYLQKENIIDESGMPKERFSAEFPKEGPSILRIQQVVRGDSAAYFCASSLGRAGTEAFFGQGTRLTVV.

The chain uses TRBV30 and TRBJ1-2; 7 nucleotides match TRBD1. Trimming took 5 bases from V and 6 from J; bases not matched to a gene: 6. Germline lookup yields CDR1 GTSNPN and CDR2 SVGIG (reference sequence). The CDR3 is made up of 12 amino acids. CDR3 nucleotides: TGTGCCTGGGGGGGACAGTTGGATGGCTACACCTTC. It is translated as CAWGGQLDGYTF.

This clone was found a few times. The rearrangement joins TRBV9 to TRBJ1-1; D is undetermined. In germline, CDR1 is SGDLS, CDR2 YYNGEE. The CDR3 contains 12 residues. V was clipped by 4 bases and J by 5 bases, with 9 bases between them. The CDR3, as DNA: TGTGCCAGCAGCCCCCTGGGGACTGAAGCTTTCTTT. Encoded protein: CASSPLGTEAFF.

On this clone: The identical CDR3 is also encoded by other nucleotide sequences in the sample. The chain carries TRBV18 and TRBJ1-4; possibly TRBD1 for D (5 bases). Trimming left V 3 bases short and J 0 bases short, with 11 bases between. The germline V gene encodes CDR1 KGHSH and CDR2 LQKENI. The CDR3 length is 16 residues. The CDR3 DNA reads TGTGCCAGCTCACCGAGACAGATCGCAACTAATGAAAAACTGTTTTTT. Its protein is CASSPRQIATNEKLFF. Based on the CDR3 plus reference TRBV18 and TRBJ1-4, the full variable domain is NAGVMQNPRHLVRRRGQEARLRCSPMKGHSHVYWYRQLPEEGLKFMVYLQKENIIDESGMPKERFSAEFPKEGPSILRIQQVVRGDSAAYFCASSPRQIATNEKLFFGSGTQLSVL.

The chain couples TRBV5-1 to TRBJ1-5; D is unclear. Trimming removed 2 bases at V and 0 bases at J, with 9 bases between. The V gene's germline CDR1 is SGHRS and CDR2 YFSETQ. This CDR3 contains 15 residues. The CDR3 nucleotides read TGCGCCAGCAGCTTTAACCCGGATAGCAATCAGCCCCAGCATTTT. Protein: CASSFNPDSNQPQHF. The full variable domain, completed using reference TRBV5-1 and TRBJ1-5, is KAGVTQTPRYLIKTRGQQVTLSCSPISGHRSVSWYQQTPGQGLQFLFEYFSETQRNKGNFPGRFSGRQFSNSRSEMNVSTLELGDSALYLCASSFNPDSNQPQHFGDGTRLSIL.

This chain connects TRBV28 to TRBJ2-1, with D perhaps matching TRBD1 (5 bases). CDR1 MDHEN and CDR2 SYDVKM come from the germline V gene. This CDR3 comprises 15 residues. Trimming removed 5 bases from V and 2 bases from J, with 13 bases in between. DNA for the CDR3: TGTGCCAGCAGTACGGGTGGGGCCCCCTACAATGAGCAGTTCTTC. Translating it yields CASSTGGAPYNEQFF. Looking up the rest from reference TRBV28 and TRBJ2-1 gives the full variable domain: DVKVTQSSRYLVKRTGEKVFLECVQDMDHENMFWYRQDPGLGLRLIYFSYDVKMKEKGDIPEGYSVSREKKERFSLILESASTNQTSMYLCASSTGGAPYNEQFFGPGTRLTVL.

The rearrangement links TRBV19 to TRBJ2-2; D possibly corresponds to TRBD2 (7 bases). Looked up from germline, CDR1 is LNHDA and CDR2 is SQIVND (reference sequence). The CDR3 extends over 15 amino acids. Between the trimmed V and J ends, which lost 10 bases and 3 bases, there was a span of 18 bases. CDR3 coding DNA: TGTGCCACCCTCCGGGCGGGGGCTTACACCGGGGAGCTGTTTTTT. Encoded protein: CATLRAGAYTGELFF.

The CDR3 is CASSSGAGVTQYF. The CDR3 bases are TGCGCCAGCAGCTCTGGCGCCGGTGTGACCCAGTACTTC. The V call is TRBV5-1, the J call TRBJ2-5; D gene uncertain. CDR1 is SGHRS and CDR2 is YFSETQ in the germline V gene. The CDR3 sequence is 13 residues long. Trimming pared 3 bases from V and 7 bases from J, leaving 13 bases between.

V is TRBV5-4 and J is TRBJ1-1; TRBD1 matches 8 bases. The CDR3 is 13 residues long. V shed 3 bases, J shed 5 bases, and the junction held 3 bases outside the gene matches. The germline V gene has CDR1 SGHNT and CDR2 YYREEE (reference sequence). This CDR3 is CASSSGGLTEAFF. The DNA of the CDR3 is TGTGCCAGCAGCTCAGGGGGCTTGACTGAAGCTTTCTTT.